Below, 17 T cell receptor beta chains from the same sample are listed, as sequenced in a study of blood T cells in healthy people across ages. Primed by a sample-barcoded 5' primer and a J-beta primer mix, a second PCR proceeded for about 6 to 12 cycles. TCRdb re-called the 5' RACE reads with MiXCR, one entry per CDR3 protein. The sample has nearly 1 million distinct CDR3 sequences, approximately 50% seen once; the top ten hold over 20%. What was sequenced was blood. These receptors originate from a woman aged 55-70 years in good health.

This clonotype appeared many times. The CDR3 sequence is CASSGTPAWLEEQYF. CDR3 bases: TGTGCCAGCAGCGGGACTCCCGCATGGTTGGAAGAGCAGTACTTC. V is TRBV27 and J is TRBJ2-7, with D perhaps matching TRBD2 (6 bases). Germline loops: CDR1 MNHEY, CDR2 SMNVEV (reference sequence). The CDR3 is 15 amino acids. Trimming removed 6 bases from V and 7 bases from J, with 22 bases in between.

The CDR3 spells CASSSGNGYTF. The CDR3 bases are TGTGCCAGCAGCTCGGGGAATGGCTACACCTTC. J is TRBJ1-2 and V is TRBV5-6; D gene ambiguous. Germline CDR1 reads SGHDT; CDR2 reads YYEEEE. The CDR3 consists of 11 residues. V lost 3 bases, J lost 6 bases, and 6 bases lay in between. Complete variable domain (other parts from reference TRBV5-6 and TRBJ1-2): DAGVTQSPTHLIKTRGQQVTLRCSPKSGHDTVSWYQQALGQGPQFIFQYYEEEERQRGNFPDRFSGHQFPNYSSELNVNALLLGDSALYLCASSSGNGYTFGSGTRLTVV.

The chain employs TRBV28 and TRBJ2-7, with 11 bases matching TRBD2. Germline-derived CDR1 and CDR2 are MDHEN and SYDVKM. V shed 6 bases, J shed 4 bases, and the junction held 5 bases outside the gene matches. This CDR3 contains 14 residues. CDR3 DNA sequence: TGTGCCAGCAGACCGGGACTAGCGGTGTACGAGCAGTACTTC. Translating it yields CASRPGLAVYEQYF.

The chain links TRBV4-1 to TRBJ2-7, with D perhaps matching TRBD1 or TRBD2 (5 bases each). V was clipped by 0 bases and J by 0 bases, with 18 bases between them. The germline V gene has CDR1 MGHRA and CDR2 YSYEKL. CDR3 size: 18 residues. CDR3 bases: TGCGCCAGCAGCCAAGATCCGAACCGAGGGACCCTCTCCTACGAGCAGTACTTC. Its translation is CASSQDPNRGTLSYEQYF.

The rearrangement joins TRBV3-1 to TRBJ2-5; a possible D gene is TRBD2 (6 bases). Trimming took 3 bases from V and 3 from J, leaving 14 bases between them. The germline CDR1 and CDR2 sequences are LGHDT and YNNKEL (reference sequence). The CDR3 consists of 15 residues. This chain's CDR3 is CASSQGGLPKETQYF. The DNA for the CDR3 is TGTGCCAGCAGCCAGGGGGGACTGCCGAAAGAGACCCAGTACTTC.

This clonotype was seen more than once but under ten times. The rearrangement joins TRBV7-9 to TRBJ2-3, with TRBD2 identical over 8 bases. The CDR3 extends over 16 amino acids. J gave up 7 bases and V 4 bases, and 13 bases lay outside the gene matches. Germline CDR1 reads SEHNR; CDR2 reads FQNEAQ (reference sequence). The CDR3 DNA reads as TGTGCCAGCAGCTCCGGGACTAGAGATGCAAGTTATACGCAGTATTTT. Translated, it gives CASSSGTRDASYTQYF.

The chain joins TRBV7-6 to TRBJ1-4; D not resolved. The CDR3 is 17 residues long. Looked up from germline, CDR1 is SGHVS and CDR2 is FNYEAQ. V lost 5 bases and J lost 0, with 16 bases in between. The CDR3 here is CASSPPPDVPTNEKLFF. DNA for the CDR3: TGTGCCAGCAGCCCCCCGCCGGATGTTCCAACTAATGAAAAACTGTTTTTT. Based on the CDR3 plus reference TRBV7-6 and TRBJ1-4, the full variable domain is GAGVSQSPRYKVTKRGQDVALRCDPISGHVSLYWYRQALGQGPEFLTYFNYEAQQDKSGLPNDRFSAERPEGSISTLTIQRTEQRDSAMYRCASSPPPDVPTNEKLFFGSGTQLSVL.

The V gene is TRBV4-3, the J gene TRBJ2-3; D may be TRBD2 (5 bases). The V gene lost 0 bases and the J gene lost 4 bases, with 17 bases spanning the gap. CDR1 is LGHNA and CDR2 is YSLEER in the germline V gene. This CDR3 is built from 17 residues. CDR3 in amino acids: CASSQDQLVGVPDTQYF. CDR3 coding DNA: TGCGCCAGCAGCCAAGATCAATTAGTGGGAGTTCCAGATACGCAGTATTTT.

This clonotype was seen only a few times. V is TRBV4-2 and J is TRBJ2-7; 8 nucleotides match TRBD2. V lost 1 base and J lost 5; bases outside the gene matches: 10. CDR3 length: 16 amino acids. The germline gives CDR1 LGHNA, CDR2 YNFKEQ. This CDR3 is CASSQGESGSTNEQYF. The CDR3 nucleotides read TGTGCCAGCAGCCAAGGGGAGAGCGGGAGTACGAACGAGCAGTACTTC.

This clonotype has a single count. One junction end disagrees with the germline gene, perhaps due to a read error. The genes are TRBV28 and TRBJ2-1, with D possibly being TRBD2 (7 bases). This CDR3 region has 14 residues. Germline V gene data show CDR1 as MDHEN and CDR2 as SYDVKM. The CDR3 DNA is TGTGCCGGCAGTTCTACAGGGACTATTGATGAGCAGTTCTTC. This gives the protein CAGSSTGTIDEQFF.

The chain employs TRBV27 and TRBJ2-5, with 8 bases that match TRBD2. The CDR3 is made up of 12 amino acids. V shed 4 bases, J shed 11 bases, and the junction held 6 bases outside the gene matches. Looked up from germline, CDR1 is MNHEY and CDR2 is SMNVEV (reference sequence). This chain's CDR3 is CASSSGRGEQYF. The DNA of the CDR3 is TGTGCCAGCAGTTCCGGGAGGGGGGAGCAGTACTTC.

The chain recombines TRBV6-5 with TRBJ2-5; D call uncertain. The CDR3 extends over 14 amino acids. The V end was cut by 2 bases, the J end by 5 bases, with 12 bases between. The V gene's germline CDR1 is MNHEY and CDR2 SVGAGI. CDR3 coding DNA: TGTGCCAGCAGTTACCCGAGGCCTTTGGAGACCCAGTACTTC. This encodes CASSYPRPLETQYF.

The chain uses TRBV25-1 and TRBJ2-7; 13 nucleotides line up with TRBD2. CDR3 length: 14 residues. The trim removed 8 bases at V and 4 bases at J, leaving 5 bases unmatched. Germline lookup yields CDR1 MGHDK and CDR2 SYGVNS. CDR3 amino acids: CASGTSGDLYEQYF. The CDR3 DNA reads TGTGCCAGCGGGACTAGCGGGGACTTATACGAGCAGTACTTC.

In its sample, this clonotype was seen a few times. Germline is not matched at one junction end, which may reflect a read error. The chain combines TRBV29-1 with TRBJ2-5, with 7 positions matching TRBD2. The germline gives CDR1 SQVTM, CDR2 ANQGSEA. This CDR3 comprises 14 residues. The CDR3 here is CSVGIAGVVKTQFF. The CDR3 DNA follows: TGCAGCGTTGGGATCGCGGGAGTAGTAAAGACCCAGTTTTTC.

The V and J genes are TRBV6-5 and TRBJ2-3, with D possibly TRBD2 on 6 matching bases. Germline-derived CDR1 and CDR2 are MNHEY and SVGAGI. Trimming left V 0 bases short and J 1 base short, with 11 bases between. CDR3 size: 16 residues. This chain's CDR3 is CASSYSRRGRTDTQYF. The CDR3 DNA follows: TGTGCCAGCAGTTACTCGAGGCGGGGTCGCACAGATACGCAGTATTTT.

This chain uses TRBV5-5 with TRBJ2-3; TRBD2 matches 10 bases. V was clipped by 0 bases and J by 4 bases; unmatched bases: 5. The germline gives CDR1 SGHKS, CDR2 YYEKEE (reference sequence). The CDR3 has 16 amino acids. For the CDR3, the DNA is TGTGCCAGCAGCTTGGCCTCTAGCGGGAGCCCAGATACGCAGTATTTT. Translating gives CASSLASSGSPDTQYF.

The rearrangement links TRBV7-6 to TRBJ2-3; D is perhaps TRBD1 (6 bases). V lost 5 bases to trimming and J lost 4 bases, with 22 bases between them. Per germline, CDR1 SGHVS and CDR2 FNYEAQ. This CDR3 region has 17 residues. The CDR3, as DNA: TGTGCCAGCAGCCCGCCCTCCTCCACAGGGCGGTCAGATACGCAGTATTTT. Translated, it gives CASSPPSSTGRSDTQYF. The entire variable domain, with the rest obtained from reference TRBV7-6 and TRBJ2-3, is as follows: GAGVSQSPRYKVTKRGQDVALRCDPISGHVSLYWYRQALGQGPEFLTYFNYEAQQDKSGLPNDRFSAERPEGSISTLTIQRTEQRDSAMYRCASSPPSSTGRSDTQYFGPGTRLTVL.